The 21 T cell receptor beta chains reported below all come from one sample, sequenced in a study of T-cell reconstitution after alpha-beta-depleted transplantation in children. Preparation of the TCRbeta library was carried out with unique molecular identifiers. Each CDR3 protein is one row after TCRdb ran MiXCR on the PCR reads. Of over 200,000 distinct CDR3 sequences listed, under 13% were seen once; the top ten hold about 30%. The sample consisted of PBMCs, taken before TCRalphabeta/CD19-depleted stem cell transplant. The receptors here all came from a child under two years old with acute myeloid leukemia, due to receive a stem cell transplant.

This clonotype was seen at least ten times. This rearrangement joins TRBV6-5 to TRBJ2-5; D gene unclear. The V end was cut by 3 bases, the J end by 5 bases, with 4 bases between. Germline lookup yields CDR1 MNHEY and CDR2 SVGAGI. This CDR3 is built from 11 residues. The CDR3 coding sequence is TGTGCCAGCAGTTATGGCGAGACCCAGTACTTC. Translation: CASSYGETQYF.

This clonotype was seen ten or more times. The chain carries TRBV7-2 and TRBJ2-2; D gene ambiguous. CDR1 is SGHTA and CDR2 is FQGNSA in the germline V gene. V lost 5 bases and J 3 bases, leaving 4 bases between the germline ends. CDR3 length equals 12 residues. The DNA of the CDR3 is TGTGCCAGCAGCAAGTACACCGGGGAGCTGTTTTTT. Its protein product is CASSKYTGELFF.

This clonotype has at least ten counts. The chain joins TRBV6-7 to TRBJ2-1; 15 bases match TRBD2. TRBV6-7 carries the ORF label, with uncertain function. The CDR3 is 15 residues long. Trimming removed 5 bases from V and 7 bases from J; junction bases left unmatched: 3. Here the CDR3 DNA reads TGTGCCAGCAGTCCCGGGACTAGCGGGGGGAATGAGCAGTTCTTC. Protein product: CASSPGTSGGNEQFF.

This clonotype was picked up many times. The CDR3 bases are TGTGCCAGCAGCCAAGAGAGGACTAGCGGGAGGGCCTACAATGAGCAGTTCTTC. Amino acids: CASSQERTSGRAYNEQFF. The chain links TRBV14 to TRBJ2-1; 15 bases agree with TRBD2. This CDR3 spans 18 amino acids. V was clipped by 0 bases and J by 2 bases; unmatched bases: 2. Germline V gene sequence: CDR1 SGHDN, CDR2 FVKESK.

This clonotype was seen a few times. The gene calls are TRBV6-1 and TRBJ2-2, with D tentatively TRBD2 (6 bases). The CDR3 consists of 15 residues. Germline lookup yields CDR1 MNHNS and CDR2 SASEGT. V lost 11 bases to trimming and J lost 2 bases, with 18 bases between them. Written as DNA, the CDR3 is TGTGCCTCAAACCCCCAGCGGGCTAACACCGGGGAGCTGTTTTTT. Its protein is CASNPQRANTGELFF.

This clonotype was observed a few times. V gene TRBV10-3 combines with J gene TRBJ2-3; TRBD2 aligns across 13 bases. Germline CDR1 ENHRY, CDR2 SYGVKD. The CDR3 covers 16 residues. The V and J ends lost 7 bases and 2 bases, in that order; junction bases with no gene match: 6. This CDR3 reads CAIKTGTSGITDTQYF. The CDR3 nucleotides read TGTGCCATCAAAACCGGGACTAGCGGGATCACAGATACGCAGTATTTT.

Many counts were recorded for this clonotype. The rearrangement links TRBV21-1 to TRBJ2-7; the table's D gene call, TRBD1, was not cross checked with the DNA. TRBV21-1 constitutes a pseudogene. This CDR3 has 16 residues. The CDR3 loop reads CASSKREGKGAYEQYF. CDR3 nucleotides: TGTGCCAGCAGCAAACGCGAAGGGAAAGGGGCCTACGAGCAGTACTTC.

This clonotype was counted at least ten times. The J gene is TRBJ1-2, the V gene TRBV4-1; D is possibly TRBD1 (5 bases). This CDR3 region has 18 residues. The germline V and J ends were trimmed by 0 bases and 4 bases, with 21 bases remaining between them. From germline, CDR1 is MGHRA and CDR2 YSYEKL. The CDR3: CASSQEVPGTLGGYGYTF. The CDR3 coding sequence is TGCGCCAGCAGCCAAGAGGTTCCCGGGACCCTAGGAGGCTATGGCTACACCTTC.

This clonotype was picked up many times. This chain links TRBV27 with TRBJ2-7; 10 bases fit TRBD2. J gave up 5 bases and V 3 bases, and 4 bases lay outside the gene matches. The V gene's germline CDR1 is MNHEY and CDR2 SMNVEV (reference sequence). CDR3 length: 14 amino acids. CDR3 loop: CASSFGLAGDEQYF. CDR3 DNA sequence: TGTGCCAGCAGTTTTGGTCTAGCGGGGGACGAGCAGTACTTC.

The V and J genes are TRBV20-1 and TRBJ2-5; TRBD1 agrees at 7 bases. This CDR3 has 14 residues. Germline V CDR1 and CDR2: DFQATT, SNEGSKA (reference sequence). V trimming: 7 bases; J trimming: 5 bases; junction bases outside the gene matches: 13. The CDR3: CSVHTGTALETQYF. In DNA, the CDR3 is TGCAGTGTCCATACCGGGACAGCCTTGGAGACCCAGTACTTC.

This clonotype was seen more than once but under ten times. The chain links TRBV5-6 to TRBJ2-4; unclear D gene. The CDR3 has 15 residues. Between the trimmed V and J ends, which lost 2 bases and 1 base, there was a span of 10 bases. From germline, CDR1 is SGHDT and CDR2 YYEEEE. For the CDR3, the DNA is TGTGCCAGCAGCTTCCGGAGTGGGGCCAAAAACATTCAGTACTTC. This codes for CASSFRSGAKNIQYF.

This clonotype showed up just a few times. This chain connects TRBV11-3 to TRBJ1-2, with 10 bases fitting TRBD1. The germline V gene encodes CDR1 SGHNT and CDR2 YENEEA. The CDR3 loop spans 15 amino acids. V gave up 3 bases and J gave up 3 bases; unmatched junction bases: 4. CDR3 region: CASSLGTGVDYGYTF. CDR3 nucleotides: TGTGCCAGCAGCTTGGGGACAGGGGTGGACTATGGCTACACCTTC.

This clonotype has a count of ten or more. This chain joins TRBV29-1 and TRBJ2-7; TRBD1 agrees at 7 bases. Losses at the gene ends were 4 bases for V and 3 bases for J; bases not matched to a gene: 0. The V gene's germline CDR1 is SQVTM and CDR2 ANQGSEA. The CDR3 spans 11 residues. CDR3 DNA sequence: TGCAGCGTTGCAGGGGGCTACGAGCAGTACTTC. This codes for CSVAGGYEQYF.

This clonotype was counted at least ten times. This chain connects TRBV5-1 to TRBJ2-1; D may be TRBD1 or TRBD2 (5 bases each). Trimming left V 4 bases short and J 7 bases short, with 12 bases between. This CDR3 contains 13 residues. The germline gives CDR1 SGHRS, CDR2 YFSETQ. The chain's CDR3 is CASSRRGDNEQFF. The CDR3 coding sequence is TGCGCCAGCAGCAGACGAGGGGATAATGAGCAGTTCTTC.

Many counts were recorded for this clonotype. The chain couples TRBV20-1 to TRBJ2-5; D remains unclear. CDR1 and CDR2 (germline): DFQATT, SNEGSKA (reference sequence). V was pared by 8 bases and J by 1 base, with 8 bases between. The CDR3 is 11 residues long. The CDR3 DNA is TGCAGTCTAGAGAGCCAAGAGACCCAGTACTTC. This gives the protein CSLESQETQYF.

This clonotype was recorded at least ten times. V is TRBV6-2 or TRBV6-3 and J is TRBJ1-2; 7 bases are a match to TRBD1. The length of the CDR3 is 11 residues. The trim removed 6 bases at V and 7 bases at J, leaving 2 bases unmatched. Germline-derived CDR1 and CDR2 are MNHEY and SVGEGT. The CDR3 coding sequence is TGTGCCAGCAGCGACAGGGTTGGCTACACCTTC. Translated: CASSDRVGYTF.

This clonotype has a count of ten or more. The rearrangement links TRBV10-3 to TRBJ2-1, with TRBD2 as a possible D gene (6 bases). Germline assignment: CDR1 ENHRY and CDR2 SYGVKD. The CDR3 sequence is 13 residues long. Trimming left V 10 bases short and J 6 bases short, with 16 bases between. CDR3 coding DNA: TGTGCCACCCGGGACTTCCACATCAATGAGCAGTTCTTC. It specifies CATRDFHINEQFF.

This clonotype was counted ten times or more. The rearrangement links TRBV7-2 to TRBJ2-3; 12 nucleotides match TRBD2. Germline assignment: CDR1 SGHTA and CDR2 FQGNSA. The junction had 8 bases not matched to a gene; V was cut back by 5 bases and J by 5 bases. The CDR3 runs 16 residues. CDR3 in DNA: TGTGCCAGCAGCCCCTCTAGCGGGGGGGTAGAAGATACGCAGTATTTT. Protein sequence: CASSPSSGGVEDTQYF.

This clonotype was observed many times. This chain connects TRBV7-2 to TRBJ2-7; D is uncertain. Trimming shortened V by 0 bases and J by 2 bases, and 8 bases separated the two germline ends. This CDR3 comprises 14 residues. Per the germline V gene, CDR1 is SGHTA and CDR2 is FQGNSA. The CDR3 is CASSLAPPPYEQYF. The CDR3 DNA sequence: TGTGCCAGCAGCTTAGCGCCCCCCCCCTACGAGCAGTACTTC. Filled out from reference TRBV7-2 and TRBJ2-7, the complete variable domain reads GAGVSQSPSNKVTEKGKDVELRCDPISGHTALYWYRQSLGQGLEFLIYFQGNSAPDKSGLPSDRFSAERTGGSVSTLTIQRTQQEDSAVYLCASSLAPPPYEQYFGPGTRLTVT.

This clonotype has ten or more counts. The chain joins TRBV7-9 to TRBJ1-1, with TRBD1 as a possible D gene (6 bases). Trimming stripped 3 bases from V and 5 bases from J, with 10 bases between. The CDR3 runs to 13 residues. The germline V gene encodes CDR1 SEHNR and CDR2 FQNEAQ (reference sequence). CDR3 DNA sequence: TGTGCCAGCAGCTTGGGGGCGCGTACTGAAGCTTTCTTT. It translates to CASSLGARTEAFF.

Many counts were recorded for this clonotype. CDR3 sequence reads: CASSLTFGGGTEAFF. The CDR3 DNA is TGCGCCAGCAGCTTAACGTTCGGGGGAGGAACTGAAGCTTTCTTT. The chain has TRBV5-1 and TRBJ1-1; tentatively, D is TRBD1 (5 bases). In germline, CDR1 is SGHRS, CDR2 YFSETQ. The CDR3 spans 15 residues. Trimming pared 2 bases from V and 5 bases from J, leaving 16 bases between.